The source of this T cell receptor beta chain is a study of human T cells and chemical hapten exposure. Looking at the study overall: While the approximately 25-week study was under way, patients received diphenylcyclopropenone on the scalp every week. Patch tests applied 0.01% DPC to the upper back, read at 6 days.

Findings and caveats of the study: PT1 expanded TCR numbers tracked positively with patch test score. Sensitization with DPC brought no change to TCRs above 1 in 1000 in frequency.

This sample's time point: patch test 2, 6 weeks after DPC sensitization. Treatment defined: therapeutic diphenylcyclopropenone sensitization with weekly scalp DPC. Via MiXCR, TCRdb re-called the RACE reads, giving one row per CDR3 protein. The table includes tens of thousands of distinct CDR3 sequences, more than 9% detected once. The germline V gene has CDR1 MDHEN and CDR2 SYDVKM. CDR3 length: 16 residues. V was shortened by 2 bases and J by 5 bases, with 13 bases between the two germline ends. This clonotype was detected ten times or more. Its antigen remains unknown. The source is a woman in her 50s with alopecia areata. Some clones in this sample may be carry-over from other donors' samples. The chain recombines TRBV28 with TRBJ1-6; the D is unclear. This sample comprised whole blood, obtained in connection with sensitization to the hapten diphenylcyclopropenone (DPC). The chain's CDR3 is CASSLIGQEHNSPLHF. The CDR3 DNA is TGTGCCAGCAGTTTAATCGGGCAGGAGCATAATTCACCCCTCCACTTT.